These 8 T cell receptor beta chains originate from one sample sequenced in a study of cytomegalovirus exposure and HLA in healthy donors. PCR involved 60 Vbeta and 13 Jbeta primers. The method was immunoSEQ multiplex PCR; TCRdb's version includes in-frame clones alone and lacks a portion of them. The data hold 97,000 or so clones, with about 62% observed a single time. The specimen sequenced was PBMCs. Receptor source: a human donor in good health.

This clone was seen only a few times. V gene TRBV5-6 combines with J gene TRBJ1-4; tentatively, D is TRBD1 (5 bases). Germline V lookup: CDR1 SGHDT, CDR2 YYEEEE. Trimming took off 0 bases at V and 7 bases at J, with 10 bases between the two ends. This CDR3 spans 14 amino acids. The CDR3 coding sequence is TGTGCCAGCAGCTTGGTGGGGCAGGGTGAAAAACTGTTTTTT. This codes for CASSLVGQGEKLFF.

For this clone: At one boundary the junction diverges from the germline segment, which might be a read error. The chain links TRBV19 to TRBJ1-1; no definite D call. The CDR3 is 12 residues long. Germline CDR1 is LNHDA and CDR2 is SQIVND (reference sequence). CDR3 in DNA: TGTGCCAGTAGTAACGGGTACACTGAGGCTTTCTTT. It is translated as CASSNGYTEAFF.

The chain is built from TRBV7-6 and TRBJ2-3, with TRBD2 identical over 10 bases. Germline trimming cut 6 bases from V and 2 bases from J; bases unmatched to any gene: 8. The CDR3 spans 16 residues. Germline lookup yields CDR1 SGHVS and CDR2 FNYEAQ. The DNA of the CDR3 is TGTGCCAGCAGGGAATTAGCGGGAGGAAACACAGATACGCAGTATTTT. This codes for CASRELAGGNTDTQYF.

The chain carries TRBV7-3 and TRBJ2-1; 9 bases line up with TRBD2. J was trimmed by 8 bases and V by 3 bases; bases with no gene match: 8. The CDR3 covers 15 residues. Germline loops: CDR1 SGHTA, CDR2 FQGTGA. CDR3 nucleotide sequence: TGTGCCAGCAGCTTGGCCGGGACTAGCATGTATGAGCAGTTCTTC. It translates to CASSLAGTSMYEQFF. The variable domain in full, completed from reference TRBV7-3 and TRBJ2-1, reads GAGVSQTPSNKVTEKGKYVELRCDPISGHTALYWYRQSLGQGPEFLIYFQGTGAADDSGLPNDRFFAVRPEGSVSTLKIQRTERGDSAVYLCASSLAGTSMYEQFFGPGTRLTVL.

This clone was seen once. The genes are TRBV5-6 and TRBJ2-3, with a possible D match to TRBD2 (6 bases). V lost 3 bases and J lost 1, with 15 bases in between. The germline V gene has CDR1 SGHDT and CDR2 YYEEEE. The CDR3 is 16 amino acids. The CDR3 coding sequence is TGTGCCAGCAGCTATGTGGACTACGGGCGCACAGATACGCAGTATTTT. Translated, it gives CASSYVDYGRTDTQYF.

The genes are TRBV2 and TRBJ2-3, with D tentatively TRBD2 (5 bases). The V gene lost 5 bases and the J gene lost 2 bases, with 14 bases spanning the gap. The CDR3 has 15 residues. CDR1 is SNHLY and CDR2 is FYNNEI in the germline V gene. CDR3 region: CASSPQLVHTDTQYF. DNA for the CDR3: TGTGCCAGCAGTCCCCAACTAGTACACACAGATACGCAGTATTTT.

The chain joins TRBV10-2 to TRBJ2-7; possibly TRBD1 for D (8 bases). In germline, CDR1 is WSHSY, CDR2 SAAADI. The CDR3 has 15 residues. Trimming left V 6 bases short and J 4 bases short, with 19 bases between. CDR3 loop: CASSPRNRGGYEQYF. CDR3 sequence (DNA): TGCGCCAGCAGCCCACGAAACAGGGGGGGGTACGAGCAGTACTTC.

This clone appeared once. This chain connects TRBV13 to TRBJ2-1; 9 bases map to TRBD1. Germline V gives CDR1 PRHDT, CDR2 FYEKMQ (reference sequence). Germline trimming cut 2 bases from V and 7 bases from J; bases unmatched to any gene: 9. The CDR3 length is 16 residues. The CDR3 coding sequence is TGTGCCAGCAGCTTATCTTTAGGAGACAGGGGGAATGAGCAGTTCTTC. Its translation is CASSLSLGDRGNEQFF. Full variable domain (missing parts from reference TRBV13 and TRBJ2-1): AAGVIQSPRHLIKEKRETATLKCYPIPRHDTVYWYQQGPGQDPQFLISFYEKMQSDKGSIPDRFSAQQFSDYHSELNMSSLELGDSALYFCASSLSLGDRGNEQFFGPGTRLTVL.